This entry lists 7 T cell receptor beta chains sequenced from one sample in a study of blood T cell repertoires in COVID-19. TCRdb keeps only in-frame clones here, not all; method: immunoSEQ multiplex PCR. The table records about 380,000 clones, roughly four fifths of them present only once. The sequenced sample consisted of peripheral blood. The receptors stem from a human donor with acute or convalescent COVID-19. The donor label of this sample is uncertain.

This clone was picked up many times. The V gene is TRBV2, the J gene TRBJ1-1; D possibly corresponds to TRBD1 (5 bases). V was cut by 6 bases and J by 2 bases, with 16 bases left in between. The CDR3 has 15 amino acids. The germline gives CDR1 SNHLY, CDR2 FYNNEI. This chain's CDR3 is CASRKGNVPNTEAFF. DNA for the CDR3: TGTGCCAGCAGGAAGGGGAACGTGCCAAACACTGAAGCTTTCTTT.

The chain has TRBV6-2 or TRBV6-3 and TRBJ1-6; D is unclear. Trimming removed 3 bases at V and 5 bases at J, with 11 bases between. The CDR3 spans 15 residues. Germline loops: CDR1 MNHEY, CDR2 SVGEGT. The CDR3 loop is CASSYLDWNNSPLHF. DNA for the CDR3: TGTGCCAGCAGTTATTTGGACTGGAATAATTCACCCCTCCACTTT.

This clone was seen only once. The V and J genes are TRBV27 and TRBJ2-3; 8 bases are shared with TRBD2. Germline-derived CDR1 and CDR2 are MNHEY and SMNVEV (reference sequence). With V trimmed by 3 bases and J by 0 bases, 2 bases remained unmatched. The CDR3 is 15 amino acids. DNA of the CDR3: TGTGCCAGCAGTTTGGCTAGCGGGAGCACAGATACGCAGTATTTT. This encodes CASSLASGSTDTQYF.

This chain connects TRBV18 to TRBJ2-4, with 7 bases matching TRBD1. J was trimmed by 16 bases and V by 5 bases; bases with no gene match: 11. The V gene's germline CDR1 is KGHSH and CDR2 LQKENI. The CDR3 sequence is 12 residues long. This CDR3 reads CASSFPGTAIYF. As DNA, the CDR3 is TGTGCCAGCTCATTTCCCGGGACAGCGATCTACTTC.

The V call is TRBV27, the J call TRBJ2-2; 9 nucleotides match TRBD2. This CDR3 comprises 20 residues. The trim removed 5 bases at V and 0 bases at J, leaving 16 bases unmatched. CDR1 is MNHEY, CDR2 SMNVEV, per germline (reference sequence). The CDR3 is CASSRESGRLRYANTGELFF. DNA of the CDR3: TGTGCCAGCAGTCGCGAGAGCGGGAGGCTTAGATACGCGAACACCGGGGAGCTGTTTTTT.

The CDR3 region is CASSKTVHSEAFF. CDR3 nucleotides: TGTGCCAGTAGTAAGACAGTCCACTCTGAAGCTTTCTTT. The chain carries TRBV19 and TRBJ1-1, with D tentatively TRBD1 (5 bases). Trimming shortened V by 4 bases and J by 6 bases, and 12 bases separated the two germline ends. CDR3 length: 13 amino acids. The germline gives CDR1 LNHDA, CDR2 SQIVND (reference sequence).

This chain links TRBV10-3 with TRBJ1-5; D may be TRBD1 (5 bases). V lost 10 bases, J lost 3 bases, and 10 bases lay in between. The CDR3 is 12 residues long. CDR1 ENHRY and CDR2 SYGVKD come from the germline V gene. Written as DNA, the CDR3 is TGTGCCACCGGGGGGACCAATCAGCCCCAGCATTTT. Translating it yields CATGGTNQPQHF.